Detailed here is one TCR beta chain. Antigen: not known. The data are from a study of post-analysis software for immune sequencing data. General observations from the study: TRBV5-6, TRBV5-1 and TRBV20-1 belonged to a set of five TRBV segments that were more frequent in patients than controls.

Libraries were made from TCR beta cDNA, and they carried unique molecular identifiers. TCRdb redid the calling of the PCR reads with MiXCR, one entry per CDR3 protein. Of 650,000 to 850,000 distinct CDR3 sequences listed, more than 45% are singletons. Germline V CDR1 and CDR2: LNHDA, SQIVND (reference sequence). V was cut by 5 bases and J by 4 bases, with 17 bases left in between. The length of the CDR3 is 15 residues. The source material was blood. The TCR originated in a girl between 10 and 17 years old with multiple sclerosis. J is TRBJ1-2 and V is TRBV19; D may be TRBD1 (6 bases). The CDR3 coding sequence is TGTGCCAGTAGTTCGCAACGGGGGGCGAGCTATGGCTACACCTTC. Its translation is CASSSQRGASYGYTF.